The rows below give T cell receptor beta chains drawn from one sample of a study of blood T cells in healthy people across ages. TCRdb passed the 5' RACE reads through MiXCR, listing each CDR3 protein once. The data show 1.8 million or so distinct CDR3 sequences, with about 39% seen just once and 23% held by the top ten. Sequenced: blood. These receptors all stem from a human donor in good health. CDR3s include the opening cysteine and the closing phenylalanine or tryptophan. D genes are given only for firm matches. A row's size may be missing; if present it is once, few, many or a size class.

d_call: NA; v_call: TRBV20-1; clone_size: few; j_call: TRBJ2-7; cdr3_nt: TGCAGTGCCGAGGATAGGGGGGAATCCTACGAGCAGTACTTC; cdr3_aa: CSAEDRGESYEQYF
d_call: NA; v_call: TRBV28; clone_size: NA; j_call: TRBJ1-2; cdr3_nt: TGTGCCAGCAGTTTGGCTGTAGGAGTGGACGACTTGAACTATGGCTACACCTTC; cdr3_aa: CASSLAVGVDDLNYGYTF
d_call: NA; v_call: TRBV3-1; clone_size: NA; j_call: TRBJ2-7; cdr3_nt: TGTGCCAGCAGCTCCTCCGGGACACGCTACGAGCAGTACTTC; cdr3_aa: CASSSSGTRYEQYF
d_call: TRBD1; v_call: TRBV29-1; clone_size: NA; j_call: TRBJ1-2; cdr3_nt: TGCAGCGTCATAGGGACAGGGAGGTTGGGGAACTATGGCTACACCTTC; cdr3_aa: CSVIGTGRLGNYGYTF
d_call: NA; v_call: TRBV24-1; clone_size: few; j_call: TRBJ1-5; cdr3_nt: TGTGCCACCAGTGAGTGGGGACCCAATCAGCCCCAGCATTTT; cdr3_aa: CATSEWGPNQPQHF
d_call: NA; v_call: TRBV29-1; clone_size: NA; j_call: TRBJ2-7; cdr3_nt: TGCAGCGGGGACTCGAGCTCCTACAATGAGCAGTACTTC; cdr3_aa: CSGDSSSYNEQYF
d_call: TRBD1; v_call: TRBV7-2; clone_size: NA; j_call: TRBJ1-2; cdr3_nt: TGTGCCAGCAGCCCACGGGGGCGACAGGGATATTTAAACTATGGCTACACCTTC; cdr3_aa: CASSPRGRQGYLNYGYTF
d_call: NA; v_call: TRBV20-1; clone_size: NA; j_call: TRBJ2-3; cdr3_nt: TGCAGTGCCCCGGGAGAGGGGGCGATGGTAGATACGCAGTATTTT; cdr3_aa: CSAPGEGAMVDTQYF
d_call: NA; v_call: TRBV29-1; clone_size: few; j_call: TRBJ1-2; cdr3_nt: TGCAGCGCTGACCCTCAGGGAGGCTATGGCTACACCTTC; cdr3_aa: CSADPQGGYGYTF
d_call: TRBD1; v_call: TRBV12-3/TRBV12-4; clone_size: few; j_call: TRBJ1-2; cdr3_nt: TGTGCCAGCAGATACGGGACAGGGGGCTCCTATGGCTACACCTTC; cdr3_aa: CASRYGTGGSYGYTF
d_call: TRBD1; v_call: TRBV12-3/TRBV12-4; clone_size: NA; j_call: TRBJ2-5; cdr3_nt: TGTGCCAGCACGACAGGGGGCATCCAGTACTTC; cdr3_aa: CASTTGGIQYF
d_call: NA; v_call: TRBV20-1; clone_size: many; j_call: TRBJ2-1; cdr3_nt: TGCAGTGCTTTGAGCTGGGTGGACAATGAGCAGTTCTTC; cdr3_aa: CSALSWVDNEQFF
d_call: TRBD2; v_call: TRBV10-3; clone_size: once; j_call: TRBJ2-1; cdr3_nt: TGTGCCATCAGTGACCGCGAAGGACTAGCGGGGGGGCCTACACCGGAGCAGTTCTTC; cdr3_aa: CAISDREGLAGGPTPEQFF
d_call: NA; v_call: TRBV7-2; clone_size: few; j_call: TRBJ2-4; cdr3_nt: TGTGCCAGCAGCTTGGCCAGGGGCAAAAACATTCAGTACTTC; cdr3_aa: CASSLARGKNIQYF
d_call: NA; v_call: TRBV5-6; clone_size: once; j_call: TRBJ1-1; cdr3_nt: TGTGCCAGCAGCCCGGAGGTTGGGGACACTGAAGCTTTCTTT; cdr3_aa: CASSPEVGDTEAFF
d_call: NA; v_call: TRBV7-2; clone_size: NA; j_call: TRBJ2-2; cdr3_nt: TGTGCCAGCAGCTCCCGCCTGACAGGTTACACCGGGGAGCTGTTTTTT; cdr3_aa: CASSSRLTGYTGELFF
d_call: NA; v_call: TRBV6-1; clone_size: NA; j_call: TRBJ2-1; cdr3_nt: TGTGCCAGCAGTGATTCCGGACAGAAGCAGTTCTTC; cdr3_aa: CASSDSGQKQFF
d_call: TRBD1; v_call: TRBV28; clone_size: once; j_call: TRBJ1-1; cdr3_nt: TGTGCCAGCAGTGAGAGGACAGGGGCGCCTGAAGCTTTCTTT; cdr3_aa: CASSERTGAPEAFF
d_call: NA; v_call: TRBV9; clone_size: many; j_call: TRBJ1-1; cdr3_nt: TGTGCCAGCAGCGTAGAGGGGAGACCCAACACTGAAGCTTTCTTT; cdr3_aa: CASSVEGRPNTEAFF
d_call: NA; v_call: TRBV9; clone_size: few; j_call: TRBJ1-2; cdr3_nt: TGTGCCAGCAGCGTAGCTGAGGCCATGCCCACCTTC; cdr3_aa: CASSVAEAMPTF
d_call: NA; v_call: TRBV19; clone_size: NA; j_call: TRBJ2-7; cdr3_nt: TGTGCCAGTAATGACGGGGGACCCTACGAGCAGTACTTC; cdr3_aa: CASNDGGPYEQYF
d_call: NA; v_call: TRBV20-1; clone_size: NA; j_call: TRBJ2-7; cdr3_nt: TGCAGTGCTAGGGCCCCGCGGGACAGAGCCTACGAGCAGTACTTC; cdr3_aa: CSARAPRDRAYEQYF
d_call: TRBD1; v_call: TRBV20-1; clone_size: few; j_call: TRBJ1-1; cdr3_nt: TGCAGTGCTGGGACAGGGCTTTTGAACACTGAAGCTTTCTTT; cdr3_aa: CSAGTGLLNTEAFF
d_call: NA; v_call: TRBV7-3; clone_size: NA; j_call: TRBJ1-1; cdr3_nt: TGTGCCAGCAGTGCGTCGGGCGAAGGGACTGAAGCTTTCTTT; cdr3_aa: CASSASGEGTEAFF
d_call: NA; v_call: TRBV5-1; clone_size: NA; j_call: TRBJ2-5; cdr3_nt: TGCGCCAGCAGCTTGGCCAAGGACCCCCAAGAGACCCAGTACTTC; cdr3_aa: CASSLAKDPQETQYF
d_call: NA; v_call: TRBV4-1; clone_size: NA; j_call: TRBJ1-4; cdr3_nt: TGCGCCAGCCGGGGCACAGGTATAAGGGAAAAACTGTTTTTT; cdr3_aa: CASRGTGIREKLFF
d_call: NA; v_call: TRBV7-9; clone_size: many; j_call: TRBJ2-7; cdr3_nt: TGTGCCAGCAGCTTAGTATCCAGCGGCTACGAGCAGTACTTC; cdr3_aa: CASSLVSSGYEQYF
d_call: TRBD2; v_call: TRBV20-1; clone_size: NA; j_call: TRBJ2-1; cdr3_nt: TGCAGTGCTAGAGGGGGTAAGACTAGCGGGCATCGGGGTGAGCAGTTCTTC; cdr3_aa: CSARGGKTSGHRGEQFF
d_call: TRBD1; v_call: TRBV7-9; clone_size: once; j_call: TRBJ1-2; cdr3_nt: TGTGCCAGCAGCTCCGACAGGGTTAGCTATGGCTACACCTTC; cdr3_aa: CASSSDRVSYGYTF
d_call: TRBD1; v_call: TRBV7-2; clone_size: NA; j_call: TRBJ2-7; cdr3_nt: TGTGCCAGCAGCTTAGCCGGACAGGCAACCTACGAGCAGTACTTC; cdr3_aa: CASSLAGQATYEQYF
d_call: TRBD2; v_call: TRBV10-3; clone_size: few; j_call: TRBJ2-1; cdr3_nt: TGTGCCATCAGTGAGTCGGGGCGGGGGAGCTCCTACAATGAGCAGTTCTTC; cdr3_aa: CAISESGRGSSYNEQFF
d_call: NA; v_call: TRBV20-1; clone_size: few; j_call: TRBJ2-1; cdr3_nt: TGCAGTGCTAGACTTCGAGGGGTGGATGAGCAGTTCTTC; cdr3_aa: CSARLRGVDEQFF
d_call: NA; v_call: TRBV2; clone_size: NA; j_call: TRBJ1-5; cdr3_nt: TGTGCCAGCGGGAGGGGGGTTTCGAGCAATCAGCCCCAGCATTTT; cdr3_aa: CASGRGVSSNQPQHF
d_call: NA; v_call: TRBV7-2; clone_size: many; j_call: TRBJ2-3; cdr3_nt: TGTGCCAGTGCTGGGCACTTAAGCACAGATACGCAGTATTTT; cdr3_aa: CASAGHLSTDTQYF
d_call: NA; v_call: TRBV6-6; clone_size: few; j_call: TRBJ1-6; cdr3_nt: TGTGCCAGCAGTTCGGGATCCTATAATTCACCCCTCCACTTT; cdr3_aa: CASSSGSYNSPLHF
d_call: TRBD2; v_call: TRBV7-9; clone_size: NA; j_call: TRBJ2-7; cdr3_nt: TGTGCCAGCAGCTTAGAACCGGGAGGGGAGTACTTC; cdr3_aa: CASSLEPGGEYF
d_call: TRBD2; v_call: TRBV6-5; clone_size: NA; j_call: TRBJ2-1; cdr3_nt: TGTGCCAGCACCCTACTAGCGGGGAACAATGAGCAGTTCTTC; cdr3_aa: CASTLLAGNNEQFF
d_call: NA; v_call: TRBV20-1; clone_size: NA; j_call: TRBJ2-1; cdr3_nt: TGCAGTGCTACACACCGATACAATGAGCAGTTCTTC; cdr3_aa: CSATHRYNEQFF
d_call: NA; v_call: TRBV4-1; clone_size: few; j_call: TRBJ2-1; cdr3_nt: TGCGCCAGCAGCCAAGTTAAGGGGGACAATGAGCAGTTCTTC; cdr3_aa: CASSQVKGDNEQFF
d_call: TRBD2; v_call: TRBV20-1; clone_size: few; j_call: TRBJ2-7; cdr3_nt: TGCAGTGCTAGCTTTGGACTAGCGGGGGGGGAGCAGTACTTC; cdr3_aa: CSASFGLAGGEQYF
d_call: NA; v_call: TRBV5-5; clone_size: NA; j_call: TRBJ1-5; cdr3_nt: TGTGTCAGCAGCCTAGGGCGAGGGAACAATCAGCCCCAGCATTTT; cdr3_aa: CVSSLGRGNNQPQHF
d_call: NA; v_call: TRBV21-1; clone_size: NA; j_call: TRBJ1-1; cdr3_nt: TGTGCCAGCAGCAAAGAAGGGCCCCTCCAGGAAAACACTGAGGCTTTCTTT; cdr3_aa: CASSKEGPLQENTEAFF
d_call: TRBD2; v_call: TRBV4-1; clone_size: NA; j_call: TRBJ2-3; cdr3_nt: TGCGCCAGCAGCCGACTCAGCTCGCCCCTGCCGCCGGGGGGACGGTATTTT; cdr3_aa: CASSRLSSPLPPGGRYF
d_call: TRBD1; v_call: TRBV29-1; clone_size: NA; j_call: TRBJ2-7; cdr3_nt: TGCAGCGTTGAGCAGGGGGCCCGTGGCGAGCAGTACTTC; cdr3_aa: CSVEQGARGEQYF
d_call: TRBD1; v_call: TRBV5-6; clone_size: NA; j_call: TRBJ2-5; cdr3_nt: TGTGTCAGCAGCTTGGTAGTGGGACAGGGGGTAGAGACCCAGTACTTC; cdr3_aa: CVSSLVVGQGVETQYF
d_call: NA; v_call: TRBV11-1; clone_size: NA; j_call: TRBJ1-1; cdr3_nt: TGTGCCAGCAGCCGCGGGGGGACTGGGTGGAACACTGAAGCTTTCTTT; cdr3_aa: CASSRGGTGWNTEAFF